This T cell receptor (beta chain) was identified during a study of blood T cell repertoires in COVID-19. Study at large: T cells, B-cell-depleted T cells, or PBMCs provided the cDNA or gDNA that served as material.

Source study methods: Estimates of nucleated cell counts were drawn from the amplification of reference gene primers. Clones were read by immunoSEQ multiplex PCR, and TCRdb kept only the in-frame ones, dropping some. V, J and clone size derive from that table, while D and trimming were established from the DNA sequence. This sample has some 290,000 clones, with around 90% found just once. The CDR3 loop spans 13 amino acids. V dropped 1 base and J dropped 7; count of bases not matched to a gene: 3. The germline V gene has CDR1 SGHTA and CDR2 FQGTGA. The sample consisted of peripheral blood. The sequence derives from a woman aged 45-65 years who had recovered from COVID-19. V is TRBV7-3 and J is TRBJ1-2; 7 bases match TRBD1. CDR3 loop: CASSLIGGSGYTF. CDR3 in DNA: TGTGCCAGCAGCTTAATAGGGGGCAGTGGCTACACCTTC.